One and the same sample provided the 22 T cell receptor beta chains below, sequenced in a study of T-cell memory formation after mild COVID-19. TCRdb re-called the 5' RACE reads with MiXCR, one entry per CDR3 protein. The table shows 350,000 or so distinct CDR3 sequences, with roughly 19% occurring only once. The sequencing sample was made of PBMCs or a T cell subset sorted from them (not recorded which). The origin of the receptors is a man between 18 and 35 years old who had mild COVID-19 (a few samples of this study predate the infection). Cell type and time point are not known.

This clonotype was seen more than once but under ten times. This chain joins TRBV7-9 and TRBJ2-6; D gene unclear. This CDR3 has 13 residues. Between the trimmed V and J ends, which lost 8 bases and 0 bases, there was a span of 5 bases. CDR1 is SEHNR, CDR2 FQNEAQ, per germline (reference sequence). The CDR3 here is CASEVSGANVLTF. The CDR3 DNA reads as TGTGCCAGCGAGGTCTCTGGGGCCAACGTCCTGACTTTC.

The V call is TRBV7-9, the J call TRBJ1-2, with D perhaps matching TRBD1 (6 bases). V was shortened by 5 bases and J by 8 bases, with 15 bases between the two germline ends. The CDR3 is 13 amino acids. CDR1 is SEHNR and CDR2 is FQNEAQ in the germline V gene (reference sequence). CDR3 loop: CASSHPDRTGYTF. The CDR3 DNA reads TGTGCCAGCAGCCATCCAGACAGGACGGGCTACACCTTC. The whole variable domain, filled in from reference TRBV7-9 and TRBJ1-2, reads DTGVSQNPRHKITKRGQNVTFRCDPISEHNRLYWYRQTLGQGPEFLTYFQNEAQLEKSRLLSDRFSAERPKGSFSTLEIQRTEQGDSAMYLCASSHPDRTGYTFGSGTRLTVV.

The V gene is TRBV2, the J gene TRBJ2-4; 10 bases are a match to TRBD1. CDR1 is SNHLY and CDR2 is FYNNEI in the germline V gene. This CDR3 has 17 amino acids. With 6 bases clipped from V and 2 bases from J, the junction kept 10 bases outside the gene matches. The CDR3 DNA reads as TGTGCCAGCAGCCAAACTCCGACAGGGGGCTCCAAAAACATTCAGTACTTC. Encoded protein: CASSQTPTGGSKNIQYF.

J is TRBJ1-5 and V is TRBV7-2; D not certain. Trimming took 5 bases from V and 1 from J, leaving 12 bases between them. The V gene's germline CDR1 is SGHTA and CDR2 FQGNSA. The CDR3 sequence is 15 residues long. The CDR3 nucleotides are TGTGCCAGCAGCGTAGGCCCAAGGAGCAATCAGCCCCAGCATTTT. Translating gives CASSVGPRSNQPQHF.

This chain uses TRBV12-5 with TRBJ2-1; 7 nucleotides match TRBD1. Germline V gives CDR1 LGHNT, CDR2 FRNRAP. Trimming cost V 7 bases and J 2 bases; bases outside gene matches: 11. The CDR3 contains 16 residues. CDR3 region: CASVSLVTGPYNEQFF. In DNA form, the CDR3 reads TGTGCTAGTGTTTCTTTAGTGACAGGGCCCTACAATGAGCAGTTCTTC.

The CDR3 DNA is TGTGCCAGCAGCTTGGACAGAGTGCTAGCCAAAAACATTCAGTACTTC. Translating gives CASSLDRVLAKNIQYF. The V and J genes are TRBV5-5 and TRBJ2-4, with D unresolved. V was cut by 0 bases and J by 0 bases, with 10 bases left in between. The CDR3 has 16 residues. Germline values: CDR1 SGHKS, CDR2 YYEKEE (reference sequence).

The chain combines TRBV12-5 with TRBJ1-3; possibly TRBD1 for D (6 bases). The CDR3 spans 12 residues. The germline V gene has CDR1 LGHNT and CDR2 FRNRAP. The V end was cut by 7 bases, the J end by 7 bases, with 11 bases between. The DNA of the CDR3 is TGTGCTAGTGCCCAAGGGGGTAACACCATATATTTT. Encoded protein: CASAQGGNTIYF.

This clonotype was counted a few times. The CDR3 DNA follows: TGTGCCAGCAGCTTGGGGGCTCTGTCGGAGCTGTTTTTT. Its protein product is CASSLGALSELFF. The rearrangement links TRBV5-6 to TRBJ2-2; D unclear. The V end was cut by 0 bases, the J end by 10 bases, with 10 bases between. Germline V gene data show CDR1 as SGHDT and CDR2 as YYEEEE. This CDR3 contains 13 residues.

V and J are TRBV11-1 and TRBJ2-7, with unresolved D. From germline, CDR1 is SGHAT and CDR2 FQDESV (reference sequence). The CDR3 is made up of 15 amino acids. The V end lost 5 bases, the J end lost 0 bases, and 14 bases lay between the germline ends. CDR3 bases: TGTGCCAGCAGCAGCGTGACGGGCCCCTCCTACGAGCAGTACTTC. This codes for CASSSVTGPSYEQYF.

V and J are TRBV7-6 and TRBJ2-1; D perhaps matches TRBD2 (7 bases). V was shortened by 7 bases and J by 7 bases, with 29 bases between the two germline ends. The germline gives CDR1 SGHVS, CDR2 FNYEAQ. The CDR3 is made up of 18 amino acids. The CDR3 bases are TGTGCCAGCACCCTTAGCGGGCGCGGGGGCTTTCTGACGAATGAGCAGTTCTTC. This translates into CASTLSGRGGFLTNEQFF.

This chain uses TRBV4-1 with TRBJ1-1; tentative D call: TRBD1 (6 bases). Germline assignment: CDR1 MGHRA and CDR2 YSYEKL. The CDR3 is 15 amino acids. V was trimmed by 0 bases and J by 5 bases, leaving 13 bases between them. The CDR3 loop reads CASSQDVGQRTEAFF. The CDR3 bases are TGCGCCAGCAGCCAAGATGTTGGACAGCGAACTGAAGCTTTCTTT.

The chain carries TRBV25-1 and TRBJ1-2, with D maybe TRBD1 (5 bases). Germline V CDR1 and CDR2: MGHDK, SYGVNS. With 8 bases removed from V and 4 bases from J, the gap between germline ends came to 17 bases. This CDR3 has 14 residues. As DNA, the CDR3 is TGTGCCAGCGAAATAGGGGAAGCGACCTATGGCTACACCTTC. It is translated as CASEIGEATYGYTF.

The genes are TRBV4-1 and TRBJ2-5; 10 positions agree with TRBD1. The CDR3 runs 16 residues. The germline gives CDR1 MGHRA, CDR2 YSYEKL. J was trimmed by 7 bases and V by 4 bases; bases with no gene match: 12. CDR3 sequence: CASSLRWTGGFGTQYF. The CDR3 DNA reads TGCGCCAGCAGCCTACGGTGGACAGGGGGGTTTGGGACCCAGTACTTC.

This clonotype was seen only a few times. This chain connects TRBV5-6 to TRBJ2-1, with D possibly TRBD1 on 6 matching bases. Per germline, CDR1 SGHDT and CDR2 YYEEEE. This CDR3 spans 14 amino acids. Trimming took 2 bases from V and 5 from J, leaving 11 bases between them. The CDR3 loop reads CASSFGQTNNEQFF. CDR3 sequence (DNA): TGTGCCAGCAGCTTTGGACAGACGAACAATGAGCAGTTCTTC.

The CDR3 nucleotides read TGCAGTGCTAGTTCTGGAGACGAAAAACTGTTTTTT. As protein: CSASSGDEKLFF. The genes are TRBV20-1 and TRBJ1-4; D not resolved. Germline CDR1 is DFQATT and CDR2 is SNEGSKA (reference sequence). Trimming stripped 3 bases from V and 8 bases from J, with 10 bases between. CDR3 length: 12 amino acids.

The chain uses TRBV30 and TRBJ1-5, with D possibly matching TRBD1 (5 bases). This CDR3 comprises 13 residues. Per the germline V gene, CDR1 is GTSNPN and CDR2 is SVGIG (reference sequence). Trimming took 5 bases from V and 1 from J, leaving 9 bases between them. As DNA, the CDR3 is TGTGCCTGGGGCCGGGACAGCAATCAGCCCCAGCATTTT. It yields the protein CAWGRDSNQPQHF.

This clonotype has just a few counts. The chain combines TRBV27 with TRBJ2-7; no clear D. Germline V gene data show CDR1 as MNHEY and CDR2 as SMNVEV (reference sequence). The CDR3 runs to 14 residues. The V gene lost 5 bases and the J gene lost 0 bases, with 11 bases spanning the gap. The CDR3 protein is CASSHARSSYEQYF. The CDR3 region has the DNA TGTGCCAGCAGTCACGCTCGAAGCTCCTACGAGCAGTACTTC.

This clonotype was seen a few times. The chain links TRBV5-5 to TRBJ2-7; D might be TRBD1 (6 bases). This CDR3 contains 14 residues. Germline-derived CDR1 and CDR2 are SGHKS and YYEKEE (reference sequence). Between the trimmed V and J ends, which lost 0 bases and 4 bases, there was a span of 11 bases. Written as DNA, the CDR3 is TGTGCCAGCAGCTTGGTTAGCAGGGGATACGAGCAGTACGTC. It codes for CASSLVSRGYEQYV.

J is TRBJ2-6 and V is TRBV6-6; maybe TRBD1 (6 bases). There are 18 residues in the CDR3. Per germline, CDR1 MNHNY and CDR2 SVGAGI (reference sequence). Trimming cost V 6 bases and J 0 bases, with 18 bases left between them. As DNA, the CDR3 is TGTGCCAGCAGCCCCCCCGGGACAAGGGTCTCTGGGGCCAACGTCCTGACTTTC. This encodes CASSPPGTRVSGANVLTF.

The rearrangement joins TRBV4-1 to TRBJ1-2, with 7 bases that match TRBD1. J lost 1 base, V lost 3 bases, and 8 bases had no gene match. The V gene's germline CDR1 is MGHRA and CDR2 YSYEKL. The CDR3 is made up of 16 amino acids. The CDR3 sequence is CASSQVGQRINYGYTF. Written as DNA, the CDR3 is TGCGCCAGCAGCCAGGTGGGACAGAGAATTAACTATGGCTACACCTTC.

This clonotype was picked up a small number of times. The V call is TRBV18, the J call TRBJ2-3; D is perhaps TRBD1 (6 bases). Germline lookup yields CDR1 KGHSH and CDR2 LQKENI. The CDR3 spans 14 residues. V lost 3 bases, J lost 2 bases, and 9 bases lay in between. The CDR3 spells CASSPGQPTDTQYF. CDR3 bases: TGTGCCAGCTCACCCGGACAGCCCACAGATACGCAGTATTTT.

This clonotype was observed a handful of times. The chain is built from TRBV27 and TRBJ2-7; TRBD2 might be the D (5 bases). The CDR3 consists of 13 residues. Trimming stripped 9 bases from V and 0 bases from J, with 12 bases between. Looked up from germline, CDR1 is MNHEY and CDR2 is SMNVEV (reference sequence). The CDR3 DNA follows: TGTGCCAGTTCGGACGGAGGCTCCTACGAGCAGTACTTC. The encoded protein is CASSDGGSYEQYF.